This TCR beta chain is from a study of blood T cell repertoires in COVID-19. Study-level information: The United States, Italy and Spain provided the acute and convalescent COVID-19 samples. In each case, the material was cDNA or gDNA derived from T cells, B-cell-depleted T cells, or PBMCs.

Original analysis: Reference gene primer amplification gave nucleated cell count estimates. The table came from immunoSEQ multiplex PCR; TCRdb's copy has only in-frame clones and leaves some out. That table furnishes V, J and clone size, whereas the DNA furnished D and trimming. The sample lists roughly 160,000 clones; just over 85% were seen once. With 0 bases clipped from V and 5 bases from J, the junction kept 4 bases outside the gene matches. Germline V lookup: CDR1 LGHNA, CDR2 YNFKEQ. This CDR3 has 16 amino acids. Source material: peripheral blood. This sequence originates from a man in his sixties with acute or convalescent COVID-19. V usage is TRBV4-2 and J usage is TRBJ2-5, with 12 bases aligning to TRBD2. CDR3 DNA: TGTGCCAGCAGCCAAGAGACTAGCGGGAGAGGCGAGACCCAGTACTTC. Its translation: CASSQETSGRGETQYF.